These 19 T cell receptor beta chains originate from one sample sequenced in a study of blood T cell repertoires in COVID-19. Libraries were prepared by immunoSEQ multiplex PCR; TCRdb keeps only in-frame clonotypes and omits some of them. The repertoire has approximately 150,000 clones, around 72% of them found once; the top ten carry 1.9%. The sequenced sample was peripheral blood. These receptors were obtained from a woman aged 55-70 years with acute or convalescent COVID-19.

J is TRBJ1-5 and V is TRBV4-2; a weak D match, TRBD1 (6 bases). V was pared by 0 bases and J by 0 bases, with 12 bases between. The length of the CDR3 is 17 residues. CDR1 and CDR2 from the germline V gene are LGHNA and YNFKEQ. In DNA, the CDR3 is TGTGCCAGCAGCCAAGAGCCAGGGGCGTCTAGCAATCAGCCCCAGCATTTT. This gives the protein CASSQEPGASSNQPQHF.

The CDR3 nucleotides read TGTGCCAAGCCGAGAGGAAACACCATATATTTT. This sequence encodes CAKPRGNTIYF. The chain links TRBV28 to TRBJ1-3; D is undetermined. V was pared by 10 bases and J by 4 bases, with 8 bases between. The germline V gene has CDR1 MDHEN and CDR2 SYDVKM. The CDR3 runs 11 residues. The full variable domain, rest sourced from reference TRBV28 and TRBJ1-3, is DVKVTQSSRYLVKRTGEKVFLECVQDMDHENMFWYRQDPGLGLRLIYFSYDVKMKEKGDIPEGYSVSREKKERFSLILESASTNQTSMYLCAKPRGNTIYFGEGSWLTVV.

CDR3 nucleotide sequence: TGTGCCAGCAGTGTGAGACTAGCGGGAGGCCGAGAGCAGTACTTC. It specifies CASSVRLAGGREQYF. The rearrangement uses TRBV28 and TRBJ2-7; 13 bases agree with TRBD2. There are 15 residues in the CDR3. V shed 5 bases and J 7 bases; nucleotides not matched to a gene: 8. Germline CDR1 reads MDHEN; CDR2 reads SYDVKM.

The rearrangement links TRBV2 to TRBJ2-7; 8 bases fit TRBD1. The germline V gene encodes CDR1 SNHLY and CDR2 FYNNEI. CDR3 length equals 12 residues. Losses at the gene ends were 9 bases for V and 2 bases for J; bases not matched to a gene: 3. The CDR3, as DNA: TGTGCCAGTCAGACAGGGGCCTACGAGCAGTACTTC. Encoded protein: CASQTGAYEQYF.

The chain is built from TRBV28 and TRBJ1-1; 8 positions match TRBD1. The trim removed 9 bases at V and 5 bases at J, leaving 5 bases unmatched. The CDR3 is 12 residues long. CDR1 and CDR2 (germline): MDHEN, SYDVKM. CDR3 sequence reads: CASSTGGTEAFF. In DNA, the CDR3 is TGTGCCAGTTCAACAGGGGGAACTGAAGCTTTCTTT.

This chain connects TRBV6-4 to TRBJ2-5, with TRBD2 as a possible D gene (6 bases). V was trimmed by 5 bases and J by 4 bases, leaving 11 bases between them. There are 13 residues in the CDR3. Looked up from germline, CDR1 is MRHNA and CDR2 is SNTAGT. CDR3 sequence (DNA): TGTGCCAGCAGTTTGGAGGGCGGAGAGACCCAGTACTTC. Residues: CASSLEGGETQYF.

The V gene is TRBV19, the J gene TRBJ2-3, with a possible D match to TRBD1 (5 bases). This CDR3 is built from 15 residues. The V end lost 4 bases, the J end lost 1 base, and 12 bases lay between the germline ends. The germline CDR1 and CDR2 sequences are LNHDA and SQIVND (reference sequence). The CDR3 loop reads CASSTPGKGTDTQYF. The CDR3 nucleotides are TGTGCCAGTAGTACCCCAGGGAAGGGCACAGATACGCAGTATTTT.

The rearrangement links TRBV18 to TRBJ2-7; maybe TRBD1 (6 bases). The CDR3 extends over 17 amino acids. Deletions cut 6 bases from V and 4 bases from J, with 25 bases between. Germline V lookup: CDR1 KGHSH, CDR2 LQKENI. In DNA, the CDR3 is TGTGCCAGCTCCCCCCTGGGGGCATCGGGGACCGCGTACGAGCAGTACTTC. Encoded protein: CASSPLGASGTAYEQYF.

The V and J genes are TRBV10-3 and TRBJ1-1; TRBD1 is a possible D gene (6 bases). The germline V and J ends were trimmed by 4 bases and 8 bases, with 23 bases remaining between them. CDR1 is ENHRY, CDR2 SYGVKD, per germline. The length of the CDR3 is 16 residues. The CDR3 here is CAISGRGNRVPPEAFF. CDR3 in DNA: TGTGCCATCAGTGGAAGGGGCAACAGGGTGCCACCAGAAGCTTTCTTT.

The gene calls are TRBV10-3 and TRBJ1-1, with no clear D. V lost 3 bases to trimming and J lost 1 base, with 6 bases between them. The CDR3 is made up of 13 amino acids. CDR1 is ENHRY, CDR2 SYGVKD, per germline. The CDR3 sequence: CAISDQANTEAFF. For the CDR3, the DNA is TGTGCCATCAGTGATCAGGCGAACACTGAAGCTTTCTTT.

The chain combines TRBV19 with TRBJ2-2, with 7 bases aligning to TRBD1. The CDR3 covers 16 residues. Germline V gene data show CDR1 as LNHDA and CDR2 as SQIVND (reference sequence). J was trimmed by 6 bases and V by 5 bases; bases with no gene match: 12. CDR3 in DNA: TGTGCCAGTAGTTCCCGACGGACAGGATCAGCCGGGGAGCTGTTTTTT. Protein sequence: CASSSRRTGSAGELFF.

This chain links TRBV30 with TRBJ1-2; TRBD1 matches at 9 bases. This CDR3 has 14 amino acids. V gave up 5 bases and J gave up 7 bases; unmatched junction bases: 11. Germline-derived CDR1 and CDR2 are GTSNPN and SVGIG (reference sequence). CDR3 region: CAWYPTGGSGGYTF. The CDR3 bases are TGTGCCTGGTATCCCACAGGGGGCTCTGGTGGCTACACCTTC.

This sequence joins TRBV5-6 and TRBJ2-1; TRBD2 matches 11 bases. V dropped 1 base and J dropped 8; count of bases not matched to a gene: 8. The CDR3 is 16 residues long. Germline V gene sequence: CDR1 SGHDT, CDR2 YYEEEE. CDR3: CASSLRVAGGRDEQFF. DNA of the CDR3: TGTGCCAGCAGCTTGAGGGTAGCGGGAGGGCGGGATGAGCAGTTCTTC.

This clone was seen a handful of times. The chain couples TRBV19 to TRBJ1-6; 12 positions agree with TRBD1. Germline CDR1 LNHDA, CDR2 SQIVND (reference sequence). Germline trimming cut 4 bases from V and 9 bases from J; bases unmatched to any gene: 4. The length of the CDR3 is 15 residues. CDR3 region: CASSSRDRGPSPLHF. The CDR3 region has the DNA TGTGCCAGTAGTAGCCGGGACAGGGGGCCTTCACCCCTCCACTTT.

This rearrangement joins TRBV27 to TRBJ2-3, with 8 bases identical to TRBD2. V lost 10 bases, J lost 10 bases, and 13 bases stayed unmatched. CDR1 MNHEY and CDR2 SMNVEV come from the germline V gene (reference sequence). This CDR3 comprises 13 residues. DNA for the CDR3: TGTGCCACCGGGCTAGCGGGCTGGATGGCGCAGTATTTT. Protein sequence: CATGLAGWMAQYF.

This clone was detected once. The chain uses TRBV7-9 and TRBJ2-3, with 7 bases that match TRBD2. This CDR3 is built from 14 residues. The germline V gene encodes CDR1 SEHNR and CDR2 FQNEAQ (reference sequence). V gave up 2 bases and J gave up 3 bases; unmatched junction bases: 2. This CDR3 reads CASSLSGTTDTQYF. DNA for the CDR3: TGTGCCAGCAGCTTAAGCGGGACGACAGATACGCAGTATTTT.

The V gene is TRBV7-9, the J gene TRBJ2-1; TRBD2 aligns across 12 bases. This CDR3 region has 16 residues. The V gene end was trimmed by 5 bases and the J gene end by 11 bases; junction bases not matched to a gene: 13. Germline V gene sequence: CDR1 SEHNR, CDR2 FQNEAQ (reference sequence). CDR3 sequence: CASSPVGLAGSIQQFF. The DNA of the CDR3 is TGTGCCAGCAGCCCAGTCGGACTAGCGGGATCTATCCAGCAGTTCTTC.

This clone was seen a handful of times. This rearrangement joins TRBV7-9 to TRBJ1-2; perhaps TRBD1 as D (5 bases). Trimming left V 4 bases short and J 9 bases short, with 12 bases between. CDR1 is SEHNR, CDR2 FQNEAQ, per germline (reference sequence). The CDR3 totals 12 residues. CDR3 DNA sequence: TGTGCCAGCAGCTCTCATCAGGGAAGCTACACCTTC. Translating gives CASSSHQGSYTF.

The chain combines TRBV30 with TRBJ1-1; D possibly corresponds to TRBD1 (6 bases). The V and J ends lost 3 bases and 3 bases respectively, with 11 bases between them. The CDR3 totals 13 residues. Germline CDR1 is GTSNPN and CDR2 is SVGIG (reference sequence). The CDR3 region is CAWRRGLDTEAFF. For the CDR3, the DNA is TGTGCCTGGAGGAGGGGGTTAGACACTGAAGCTTTCTTT.